The 20 T cell receptor beta chains presented below share a single source sample, sequenced in a study of cytomegalovirus exposure and HLA in healthy donors. The PCR had 60 Vbeta and 13 Jbeta primers. Sequencing was performed with immunoSEQ multiplex PCR; in TCRdb, only in-frame clones are kept and a portion is missing. The table records under 130,000 clones, approximately 86% of them present only once. Input material: PBMCs. These receptors originate from a man between 18 and 29 years old in good health and CMV-seronegative.

The V call is TRBV19, the J call TRBJ2-3; TRBD2 aligns across 13 bases. The CDR3 sequence is 17 residues long. The ends lost 5 bases at V and 5 bases at J; junction bases unmatched: 10. CDR1 is LNHDA and CDR2 is SQIVND in the germline V gene (reference sequence). The DNA of the CDR3 is TGTGCCAGTAGTCTACGACTAGCGGGAGGACCGGTAGATACGCAGTATTTT. This gives the protein CASSLRLAGGPVDTQYF.

V is TRBV27 and J is TRBJ1-5, with 8 bases matching TRBD1. CDR1 is MNHEY, CDR2 SMNVEV, per germline (reference sequence). Trimming at V came to 10 bases and at J to 3 bases, leaving 8 bases not matched to a gene. The CDR3 consists of 14 residues. The chain's CDR3 is CATADRDDNQPQHF. CDR3 coding DNA: TGTGCCACAGCGGACAGGGACGACAATCAGCCCCAGCATTTT.

This clone has a single count. V gene TRBV5-4 combines with J gene TRBJ1-1; unclear D gene. Germline CDR1 reads SGHNT; CDR2 reads YYREEE (reference sequence). V was cut by 4 bases and J by 5 bases, with 9 bases left in between. The CDR3 is 12 residues long. The CDR3 spells CASSIGWTEAFF. In DNA form, the CDR3 reads TGTGCCAGCAGCATCGGGTGGACTGAAGCTTTCTTT.

The rearrangement uses TRBV25-1 and TRBJ1-4; TRBD1 is a possible D gene (6 bases). V was trimmed by 4 bases and J by 8 bases, leaving 14 bases between them. The CDR3 extends over 14 amino acids. Germline V lookup: CDR1 MGHDK, CDR2 SYGVNS. CDR3 residues: CASSGYRAGEKLFF. CDR3 nucleotides: TGTGCCAGCAGTGGGTACAGGGCCGGCGAAAAACTGTTTTTT. Using reference TRBV25-1 and TRBJ1-4 for the parts outside the CDR3, the full variable domain is EADIYQTPRYLVIGTGKKITLECSQTMGHDKMYWYQQDPGMELHLIHYSYGVNSTEKGDLSSESTVSRIRTEHFPLTLESARPSHTSQYLCASSGYRAGEKLFFGSGTQLSVL.

The chain has TRBV28 and TRBJ1-2, with 9 bases lining up with TRBD1. The CDR3 sequence is 15 residues long. The germline V gene has CDR1 MDHEN and CDR2 SYDVKM. V dropped 5 bases and J dropped 3; count of bases not matched to a gene: 7. The CDR3 spells CASSPKGQGDYGYTF. CDR3 DNA: TGTGCCAGCAGTCCTAAGGGACAGGGAGACTATGGCTACACCTTC.

This chain joins TRBV15 and TRBJ1-5; 8 bases agree with TRBD1. Germline V gives CDR1 LNHNV, CDR2 YYDKDF (reference sequence). The CDR3 runs to 17 residues. The V and J ends lost 1 base and 11 bases, in that order; junction bases with no gene match: 16. CDR3: CATSRVWDRWAELAQHF. The CDR3 nucleotides are TGTGCCACCAGCAGAGTCTGGGACAGGTGGGCGGAATTGGCCCAGCATTTT.

The chain carries TRBV7-6 and TRBJ1-4; D ambiguous. The CDR3 totals 16 residues. The V end lost 0 bases, the J end lost 7 bases, and 15 bases lay between the germline ends. Germline assignment: CDR1 SGHVS and CDR2 FNYEAQ. The CDR3 loop is CASSLAGPLSGEKLFF. DNA of the CDR3: TGTGCCAGCAGCTTAGCCGGTCCCTTATCAGGTGAAAAACTGTTTTTT.

This clone was counted only a few times. The V call is TRBV5-1, the J call TRBJ1-1; D is undetermined. The CDR3 covers 15 residues. Germline CDR1 SGHRS, CDR2 YFSETQ. The V gene lost 8 bases and the J gene lost 4 bases, with 21 bases spanning the gap. Here the CDR3 DNA reads TGCGCCAGTACCTACCTCCGTGAGGGCGGCACTGAAGCTTTCTTT. This gives the protein CASTYLREGGTEAFF.

This sequence joins TRBV6-5 and TRBJ2-7; 8 bases line up with TRBD2. Trimming removed 2 bases from V and 4 bases from J; junction bases left unmatched: 4. The germline CDR1 and CDR2 sequences are MNHEY and SVGAGI. The CDR3 has 14 amino acids. The CDR3 sequence is CASSYGREGYEQYF. CDR3 coding DNA: TGTGCCAGCAGTTACGGCCGGGAGGGGTACGAGCAGTACTTC.

This clone was observed a few times. The V and J genes are TRBV11-2 and TRBJ2-7, with a possible D match to TRBD1 (6 bases). This CDR3 spans 14 amino acids. Germline lookup yields CDR1 SGHAT and CDR2 FQNNGV. Trimming took 1 base from V and 5 from J, leaving 12 bases between them. The CDR3 DNA sequence: TGTGCCAGCAGCTTAGCCAGGGGTAAGGACGAGCAGTACTTC. It specifies CASSLARGKDEQYF.

The genes are TRBV5-6 and TRBJ1-1; 9 bases fit TRBD1. The germline V gene has CDR1 SGHDT and CDR2 YYEEEE. There are 17 residues in the CDR3. With V trimmed by 1 base and J by 5 bases, 12 bases remained unmatched. The CDR3 coding sequence is TGTGCCAGCAGCTTGCTCGGGACAGGGCGCTCCTGGACTGAAGCTTTCTTT. Protein product: CASSLLGTGRSWTEAFF.

V and J are TRBV5-4 and TRBJ2-3; 9 bases line up with TRBD2. The CDR3 totals 13 residues. Per germline, CDR1 SGHNT and CDR2 YYREEE (reference sequence). V lost 7 bases to trimming and J lost 5 bases; unmatched junction nucleotides: 5. In nucleotides, the CDR3 is TGTGCCAGCCGGCTAGCGGGACGAGATACGCAGTATTTT. Protein: CASRLAGRDTQYF.

Written as DNA, the CDR3 is TGTGCCAGCAGTGAATCGGGGGATGGCTACACCTTC. Its protein is CASSESGDGYTF. V and J are TRBV2 and TRBJ1-2, with D maybe TRBD1 (5 bases). V lost 2 bases, J lost 6 bases, and 7 bases lay in between. This CDR3 region has 12 residues. Germline V lookup: CDR1 SNHLY, CDR2 FYNNEI.

The J gene is TRBJ2-7, the V gene TRBV11-3, with TRBD2 as a possible D gene (6 bases). In germline, CDR1 is SGHNT, CDR2 YENEEA. V gave up 6 bases and J gave up 5 bases, with 26 bases separating them. The CDR3 is 17 amino acids. CDR3 sequence: CASSYYGFGGGGNEQYF. CDR3 sequence (DNA): TGTGCCAGCAGTTATTACGGCTTCGGGGGAGGAGGGAACGAGCAGTACTTC.

The chain is built from TRBV11-2 and TRBJ1-5, with 8 bases that match TRBD1. V lost 5 bases, J lost 3 bases, and 3 bases stayed unmatched. Germline CDR1 is SGHAT and CDR2 is FQNNGV. The CDR3 is 14 amino acids. CDR3: CASSAGGLNQPQHF. CDR3 DNA sequence: TGTGCCAGCAGCGCAGGGGGCCTCAATCAGCCCCAGCATTTT.

The chain carries TRBV19 and TRBJ2-7; TRBD1 matches 11 bases. CDR1 and CDR2 from the germline V gene are LNHDA and SQIVND (reference sequence). The CDR3 spans 14 residues. V shed 4 bases and J 5 bases; nucleotides not matched to a gene: 4. The CDR3 DNA sequence: TGTGCCAGTAGTACCGGGACAGGGGGGAACGAGCAGTACTTC. It translates to CASSTGTGGNEQYF.

With regard to this clone: Other DNA variants within this sample encode the same CDR3. The V gene is TRBV4-3, the J gene TRBJ1-1; D is unclear. V was cut by 3 bases and J by 1 base, with 15 bases left in between. This CDR3 spans 16 amino acids. Germline V gene lookup returns CDR1 LGHNA and CDR2 YSLEER. The CDR3 sequence: CASSQAQAIWNTEAFF. CDR3 nucleotide sequence: TGCGCCAGCAGCCAGGCGCAGGCTATCTGGAACACTGAAGCTTTCTTT.

The gene calls are TRBV13 and TRBJ2-7; possible D gene TRBD2, 6 bases. Trimming stripped 6 bases from V and 3 bases from J, with 15 bases between. CDR1 PRHDT and CDR2 FYEKMQ come from the germline V gene (reference sequence). This CDR3 is built from 14 residues. DNA for the CDR3: TGTGCCAGCAGTCCCGGGGTCGGGGGCTACGAGCAGTACTTC. Translated: CASSPGVGGYEQYF.

This chain joins TRBV29-1 and TRBJ2-7, with 7 nucleotides matching TRBD1. In germline, CDR1 is SQVTM, CDR2 ANQGSEA. V lost 5 bases to trimming and J lost 4 bases; unmatched junction nucleotides: 8. The CDR3 loop spans 13 amino acids. The CDR3 sequence is CSVQATGAYEQYF. The CDR3 DNA reads TGCAGCGTTCAGGCAACAGGGGCATACGAGCAGTACTTC.

This clone has a handful of counts. The genes are TRBV6-5 and TRBJ2-1; D remains unclear. The CDR3 has 14 residues. The germline CDR1 and CDR2 sequences are MNHEY and SVGAGI. The germline V and J ends were trimmed by 2 bases and 0 bases, with 5 bases remaining between them. The CDR3 DNA sequence: TGTGCCAGCAGTTACGACACCTCCTACAATGAGCAGTTCTTC. Its protein product is CASSYDTSYNEQFF.